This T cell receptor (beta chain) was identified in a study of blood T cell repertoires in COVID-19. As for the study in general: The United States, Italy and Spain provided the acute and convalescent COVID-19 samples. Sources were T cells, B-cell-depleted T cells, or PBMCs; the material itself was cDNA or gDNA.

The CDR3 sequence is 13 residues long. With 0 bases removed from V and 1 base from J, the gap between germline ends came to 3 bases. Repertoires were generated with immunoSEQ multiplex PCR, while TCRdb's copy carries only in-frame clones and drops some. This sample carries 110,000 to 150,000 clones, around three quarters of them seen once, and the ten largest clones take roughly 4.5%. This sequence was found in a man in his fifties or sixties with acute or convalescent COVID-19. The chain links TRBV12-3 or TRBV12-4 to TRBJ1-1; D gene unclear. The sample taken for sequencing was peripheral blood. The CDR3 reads CASSLAANTEAFF. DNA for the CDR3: TGTGCCAGCAGTTTAGCGGCGAACACTGAAGCTTTCTTT.